The clone carrying this T cell receptor (beta chain) occurred a few times. Its target is unknown. Researchers attached unique molecular identifiers to individual cDNA molecules. TCRdb itself ran the 5' RACE reads through MiXCR, one entry per CDR3 protein. The sample carries tens of thousands of distinct CDR3 sequences, roughly 9% recorded once. Between the trimmed V and J ends, which lost 4 bases and 6 bases, there was a span of 18 bases. There are 14 residues in the CDR3. Germline V gene sequence: CDR1 DFQATT, CDR2 SNEGSKA (reference sequence). This sample is drawn from a study of early T cells in non-severe SARS-CoV-2 infection. Across the whole study: Sequencing input comprised bulk RNA from unsorted whole blood; chain pairing was not available. General study results and limits: Matching with VDJdb favored anti-spike CD8 responses (missing private and CD4 specificities).

This clonotype originated in an adult who was a healthcare worker with PCR-confirmed SARS-CoV-2 infection or an uninfected control (not recorded which). The chain has TRBV20-1 and TRBJ2-5; D remains ambiguous. The material sequenced was whole blood, taken at baseline. The CDR3 loop reads CSATTPMGAKTQYF. The CDR3 DNA reads TGCAGTGCTACCACCCCCATGGGTGCGAAGACCCAGTACTTC.